This T cell receptor beta chain was documented in a study of T cell responses to AZD1222 COVID-19 vaccine. Findings and caveats of the study: Spike-spanning, vaccine-associated CD4 TCRs were dominant at 160-218 and 743-854. Without day 14 samples, only post-peak T cell repertoires were studied.

Turning to this clone: No antigen is known for it.

Data came from immunoSEQ multiplex PCR; TCRdb stores just in-frame clones and leaves some out. The sample has 150,000 or so clones, about 93% seen once; the top ten hold approximately 0.6%. Per germline, CDR1 KGHDR and CDR2 SFDVKD. V lost 4 bases, J lost 10 bases, and 16 bases lay in between. The CDR3 loop spans 15 amino acids. The receptor was isolated from an adult in good health. This sample comprised peripheral blood, obtained on day 0 of AZD1222 vaccination. The rearrangement uses TRBV24-1 and TRBJ1-6; D ambiguous. CDR3 nucleotides: TGTGCCACCAGTGACCTAGGTCTGGGCGACTCACCCCTCCACTTT. Amino acids: CATSDLGLGDSPLHF.